These 4 T cell receptor beta chains were sequenced from one sample in a study of CD4+ T cells in melanoma. The protocol was immunoSEQ multiplex PCR, while the TCRdb copy is restricted to in-frame clones and leaves out a portion. There are 9,900 or so clones in the sample; around two thirds occur only once, and roughly a quarter lies in the top ten. Sequenced sample: cells from a culture (not recorded whether cultured in vitro). The receptors originated from a human donor with melanoma.

This clone was observed a few times. This chain links TRBV19 with TRBJ2-4; 7 bases align to TRBD2. J gave up 0 bases and V 3 bases, and 17 bases lay outside the gene matches. From germline, CDR1 is LNHDA and CDR2 SQIVND (reference sequence). The CDR3 sequence is 20 residues long. The CDR3 DNA follows: TGTGCCAGTAGTATGAGGGAGGGACGGGCGACCCCCATAGCCAAAAACATTCAGTACTTC. It translates to CASSMREGRATPIAKNIQYF.

This chain links TRBV21-1 with TRBJ2-5; TRBD2 was called by the table and not checked on the DNA. TRBV21-1 is classified as a pseudogene. This CDR3 comprises 15 residues. The CDR3 sequence: CASSPSGEGTETQYF. The CDR3 DNA reads as TGTGCCAGCAGCCCCTCTGGTGAGGGCACGGAGACCCAGTACTTC.

This chain links TRBV11-1 with TRBJ2-1, with D perhaps TRBD1 (7 bases). The ends were cut back, 3 bases at V and 6 bases at J, with 12 bases in the middle. The CDR3 extends over 14 amino acids. Germline loops: CDR1 SGHAT, CDR2 FQDESV (reference sequence). The CDR3 region has the DNA TGTGCCAGCAGCTTCGCCAGGGGGGCCAATGAGCAGTTCTTC. It is translated as CASSFARGANEQFF.

V usage is TRBV11-2 and J usage is TRBJ1-2; D not certain. CDR1 SGHAT and CDR2 FQNNGV come from the germline V gene. V lost 5 bases to trimming and J lost 0 bases, with 19 bases between them. CDR3 size: 17 residues. The CDR3 is CASSQPLVVGTNYGYTF. The DNA of the CDR3 is TGTGCCAGCAGCCAGCCCCTTGTGGTAGGGACTAACTATGGCTACACCTTC.